This TCR beta chain was found in a study of tumor-infiltrating lymphocytes in primary liver carcinoma (TCRdb year 2017). Study-level background: Roughly five patients with histopathologically diagnosed primary liver carcinoma underwent surgical resection in China between late 2015 and early 2016. Of the five patients, three men and two women aged 30 to 69 years, four had hepatocellular carcinoma and one had combined HCC and intrahepatic cholangiocarcinoma. Tumors of the five patients were stage T1-T3 N0M0 with maximum diameters of roughly 4.2 to 11 cm. Samples yielded roughly 3.5 to 8 million productive TCRbeta reads; read depth did not differ significantly between tissue types. Across five regions of each liver tumor, along with adjacent normal tissue and blood, the study brought together TCRbeta repertoire sequencing, expression microarrays and whole-exome sequencing. TCRbeta repertoire sequencing covered 35 specimens from 5 patients: 25 or so tumor regions, 5 adjacent noncancerous liver tissues and 5 peripheral blood samples. Reproducibility between technical replicate repertoires was high, with correlation coefficients above 0.95 and mean shared-clone rates about 0.91. The paper as a whole reports these results and caveats: Bulk unsorted samples precluded comparing CD4+ and CD8+ T cell repertoires. Only 4 or 5 patients were included in the study, and the authors note that the findings should be validated in a larger study. Compared with blood, tumors had a significantly larger share of the repertoire taken up by the top 250 clones (p = 0.039). Only the TCR beta chain was sequenced, which likely underestimates true repertoire diversity because unpaired alpha chains were not captured. Repertoire overlap was found to be higher between tumor regions (mean approximately 35%) than between tumor-adjacent (around 17%) or tumor-blood (about 14%) pairs, consistent with antigen-driven expansion.

After removal of 4 bases from V and 4 bases from J, the junction retains 7 bases not matched to a gene. Per the germline V gene, SGHVS is the CDR1 and FQNEAQ is the CDR2. From cysteine to phenylalanine, the CDR3 is 18 amino acids long. Of the read, only the CDR3 DNA is kept; its 54 bases are in frame from base 1. This clonotype was seen a few times. Its recognized antigen is unknown. No base-level quality is on record; no much larger clone is a single base apart. A constant-region primer and ProtoScript II reverse transcriptase were used to reverse-transcribe TCRbeta-specific cDNA from roughly 0.55 ug total RNA. Construction of the TCRbeta libraries relied on three nested rounds of multiplex PCR, following a slightly modified ARM-PCR procedure. Each of the first two PCR rounds ran for approximately 9 cycles using multiplex TRBV1-TRBV30 forward primers together with a Cbeta reverse primer. Sample barcodes and Illumina adapters were added in a final 25-cycle PCR with Deep VentR polymerase. Before sequencing, amplicons of 200-500 bp were gel-purified using a QIAquick gel extraction kit. The TCRbeta amplicons were sequenced with 250-bp paired-end reads on an Illumina HiSeq 2500. As for the original processing: To recover full CDR3 sequences, reads were quality-trimmed using Trimmomatic v0.33 and paired reads were then merged using FLASH v1.2.11. V, D and J germline segments were assigned to the rearranged TCRbeta sequences using MiGEC v1.2.1b. Clonotype statistics, along with Shannon-Wiener diversity indices, were calculated using VDJtools v1.0.0. Except for diversity analysis, only the 250 most abundant clonotypes of each sample were used in subsequent analyses to reduce sampling bias. In-frame beta chains were kept once TCRdb had trimmed the public reads at Q25 with fastp and called clones with MiXCR. Entries that share a CDR3 protein sequence are merged under the most common genes and DNA. It is TCRdb's table, rather than the study itself, that gives the V and J calls and clone size. Across this sample there are 300,000 to 350,000 distinct CDR3 sequences, with about 61% seen only once. 5% to 6.5% of the sample rests with the top ten.

Blood RNA was extracted from unsorted whole blood using TRIzol reagent, and germline DNA was obtained with the DNeasy Blood & Tissue kit. At the time of sampling, the patients were treatment-naive and had chronic HBV infection. Before surgery, four milliliters of peripheral blood were collected into K2EDTA tubes. The V and J genes are TRBV7-8 and TRBJ2-2; 15 bases in the middle match TRBD2. The sample comprised peripheral blood. The receptor was isolated from a man aged 35 to 55 with primary liver carcinoma and hepatitis B virus infection. The CDR3 sequence is CASSSGLAGGGGTGELFF. In nucleotides, the sequence is TGTGCCAGCAGCTCGGGACTAGCGGGAGGTGGTGGCACCGGGGAGCTGTTTTTT.